The present entry profiles one T cell receptor (beta chain) with its context. Sequencing was performed with immunoSEQ multiplex PCR; in TCRdb, only in-frame clones are kept and a portion is missing. The sample has a few hundred thousand clones, 89% seen once; the top ten hold roughly 2.1%. The entry originates in a study of blood T cell repertoires in COVID-19. At the level of the study: T cells, B-cell-depleted T cells, or PBMCs provided the cDNA or gDNA that served as material.

The V gene's germline CDR1 is SNHLY and CDR2 FYNNEI. V lost 8 bases and J 0 bases, leaving 11 bases between the germline ends. This CDR3 is 14 amino acids long. Material for sequencing was peripheral blood. The chain combines TRBV2 with TRBJ1-3; D not resolved. The TCR originated in a man aged 45-65 years with acute or convalescent COVID-19. CDR3 loop: CASPSPFSGNTIYF. In DNA, the CDR3 is TGTGCCAGCCCGTCCCCGTTCTCTGGAAACACCATATATTTT.